This T cell receptor (beta chain) derives from a study of cytomegalovirus exposure and HLA in healthy donors. Study-level points and caveats: It was reported that the classifier diagnosed cytomegalovirus status with high specificity and sensitivity in both the original and validation cohorts. Presence/absence analyses took donor sequencing depth as roughly uniform.

All donors participated as healthy donors of bone marrow. The study ran its PCR with 60 Vbeta and 13 Jbeta primers. Method: immunoSEQ multiplex PCR; TCRdb's copy keeps in-frame clones and lacks some. The repertoire has 150,000 to 200,000 clones, more than 75% of them found once; the top ten carry around 1.6%. About this clone itself: Its antigen is unidentified.

This TCR was sampled from a woman aged 45-65 years in good health and CMV-seronegative. Sequenced sample: PBMCs.

For the CDR3, the DNA is TGTGCCAGCAGTTCCGTAGCGGGGACCGGGGAGCTGTTTTTT. Protein: CASSSVAGTGELFF. The chain joins TRBV7-2 to TRBJ2-2; 8 bases agree with TRBD2. CDR3 length: 14 amino acids. Trimming cost V 6 bases and J 5 bases; bases outside gene matches: 5. Germline V lookup: CDR1 SGHTA, CDR2 FQGNSA. The complete variable domain, with remaining parts taken from reference TRBV7-2 and TRBJ2-2, reads GAGVSQSPSNKVTEKGKDVELRCDPISGHTALYWYRQSLGQGLEFLIYFQGNSAPDKSGLPSDRFSAERTGGSVSTLTIQRTQQEDSAVYLCASSSVAGTGELFFGEGSRLTVL.